A single sample gave rise to the 7 T cell receptor beta chains below, sequenced in a study of post-analysis software for immune sequencing data. Points from the study as a whole: Comparison of patients with controls showed 4 to 6 TRBV segments more frequent in patients, TRBV5-6, TRBV5-1 and TRBV20-1 among them.

Tagging with unique molecular identifiers was a feature of the TCR beta cDNA libraries. MiXCR, run by TCRdb on the PCR reads, gives a single entry per CDR3 protein. The table has about 570,000 distinct CDR3 sequences, 34% seen once; the top ten hold around 5.9%. These receptors lack a known antigen. What was sequenced was blood. These TCRs come from a girl younger than 18 with multiple sclerosis.

This clonotype was detected a few times. The CDR3 sequence: CASSLARAGGHWQETQYF. The CDR3 DNA is TGTGCCAGCAGCTTAGCGAGGGCGGGGGGGCACTGGCAAGAGACCCAGTACTTC. The chain couples TRBV7-2 to TRBJ2-5; 9 bases align to TRBD2. From germline, CDR1 is SGHTA and CDR2 FQGNSA. The V segment lost 0 bases and the J segment 2 bases; nucleotides outside the gene matches: 10. This CDR3 has 18 residues.

A few counts support this clonotype. This chain connects TRBV12-3 or TRBV12-4 to TRBJ2-5; D not certain. The CDR3 totals 14 residues. Between the trimmed V and J ends, which lost 5 bases and 2 bases, there was a span of 12 bases. CDR3 amino acids: CASSPPVLQETQYF. The CDR3 coding sequence is TGTGCCAGCAGTCCCCCGGTTCTACAAGAGACCCAGTACTTC.

The CDR3 DNA follows: TGCGCCAGCAGCTTGGGAGGCTCGGCTCAAACCCACTATGGCTACACCTTC. This sequence encodes CASSLGGSAQTHYGYTF. The chain links TRBV5-1 to TRBJ1-2; D remains ambiguous. With 0 bases removed from V and 3 bases from J, the gap between germline ends came to 18 bases. CDR1 and CDR2 (germline): SGHRS, YFSETQ. This CDR3 has 17 residues.

This clonotype has a handful of counts. The chain joins TRBV9 to TRBJ2-7; no definite D call. Germline V gene sequence: CDR1 SGDLS, CDR2 YYNGEE. This CDR3 comprises 14 residues. V lost 4 bases and J lost 0, with 11 bases in between. The CDR3 sequence: CASSSSTVSYEQYF. The CDR3, as DNA: TGTGCCAGCAGCTCCTCAACAGTCTCCTACGAGCAGTACTTC.

The chain combines TRBV5-1 with TRBJ2-7; TRBD2 matches at 11 bases. Germline CDR1 and CDR2: SGHRS and YFSETQ. This CDR3 has 16 amino acids. V was pared by 0 bases and J by 7 bases, with 9 bases of the junction left unmatched. The CDR3 region is CASSLASSGGPREQYF. The CDR3 DNA sequence: TGCGCCAGCAGCTTGGCGTCTAGCGGGGGGCCACGGGAGCAGTACTTC. Using reference TRBV5-1 and TRBJ2-7 for the parts outside the CDR3, the full variable domain is KAGVTQTPRYLIKTRGQQVTLSCSPISGHRSVSWYQQTPGQGLQFLFEYFSETQRNKGNFPGRFSGRQFSNSRSEMNVSTLELGDSALYLCASSLASSGGPREQYFGPGTRLTVT.

V is TRBV9 and J is TRBJ2-5; D remains ambiguous. The J call may be wrong; the DNA end is better matched by TRBJ2-7. CDR3 length equals 12 residues. Germline assignment: CDR1 SGDLS and CDR2 YYNGEE. The CDR3 sequence is CASSPSSVEQYF. CDR3 coding DNA: TGTGCCAGCAGCCCCAGCTCTGTCGAGCAGTACTTC.

The chain employs TRBV7-2 and TRBJ2-3, with 7 bases fitting TRBD2. In germline, CDR1 is SGHTA, CDR2 FQGNSA. This CDR3 comprises 18 residues. After removal of 0 bases from V and 0 bases from J, the junction contained 9 bases not matched to a gene. CDR3 nucleotide sequence: TGTGCCAGCAGCTTAGCAGTGCGGGGGTCCGCTAGCACAGATACGCAGTATTTT. Its translation: CASSLAVRGSASTDTQYF.